This is a list of T cell receptor beta chains from one sample in a study of shared clonotypes between healthy human individuals. TCRdb's table, derived via immunoSEQ multiplex PCR, lists solely in-frame clones and lacks some. The repertoire includes around 1.4 million clones, around 98.5% of them detected once, and under 0.45% sits in the top ten. The sequenced sample was naive CD4+ T cells sorted from blood. Every receptor here comes from a man aged 25 to 45 in good health. Both conserved end residues are part of each CDR3. The order of the fields is J gene, V gene, clone size, D gene, CDR3 DNA, CDR3 protein. The D gene is left open where the match is weak. Size tells how often a clone was seen (once, few, many) or the class of an expanded clone, and some rows leave it out.

j_gene: TRBJ2-6
v_gene: TRBV5-1
abundance: .
d_gene: TRBD1
CDR3nt: TGCGCCAGCAGCTCAGAGACAGGGGGCTCAGCAGGGGCCAACGTCCTGACTTTC
CDR3aa: CASSSETGGSAGANVLTF

j_gene: TRBJ1-1
v_gene: TRBV18
abundance: .
d_gene: .
CDR3nt: TGTGCCAGCTTCCCGGGCTCTACCTACACTGAAGCTTTCTTT
CDR3aa: CASFPGSTYTEAFF

j_gene: TRBJ1-3
v_gene: TRBV5-1
abundance: once
d_gene: TRBD1
CDR3nt: TGCGCCAGCAGCTTGGCCGACAGGGTCTCTGGAAACACCATATATTTT
CDR3aa: CASSLADRVSGNTIYF

j_gene: TRBJ1-5
v_gene: TRBV28
abundance: .
d_gene: .
CDR3nt: TGTGCCAGCAACAAGTTTGACAGGACCTTTTGGCCCCAGCATTTT
CDR3aa: CASNKFDRTFWPQHF

j_gene: TRBJ2-3
v_gene: TRBV6-4
abundance: .
d_gene: .
CDR3nt: TGTGCCAGCAGTGGCGGAGATACGCAGTATTTT
CDR3aa: CASSGGDTQYF

j_gene: TRBJ2-7
v_gene: TRBV7-4
abundance: .
d_gene: TRBD2
CDR3nt: TGTGCCAGCAGCTCCTCCCCGCTAGCGGGAGTATTCCACGAGCAGTACTTC
CDR3aa: CASSSSPLAGVFHEQYF

j_gene: TRBJ2-5
v_gene: TRBV4-3
abundance: .
d_gene: .
CDR3nt: TGCGCCAGCAGCCAAGAAACAGATAACCAAGAGACCCAGTACTTC
CDR3aa: CASSQETDNQETQYF

j_gene: TRBJ1-2
v_gene: TRBV5-1
abundance: once
d_gene: TRBD1
CDR3nt: TGCGCCAGCAGCAAAGCTCCCCGGGACAGGAGCCTTAACTATGGCTACACCTTC
CDR3aa: CASSKAPRDRSLNYGYTF

j_gene: TRBJ2-6
v_gene: TRBV5-1
abundance: .
d_gene: TRBD2
CDR3nt: TGCGCCAGCAGCCCGACCGTCTGGGGGGGCCAAACTAGCGGGATGCACTCTGGGGCCAACGTCCTGACTTTC
CDR3aa: CASSPTVWGGQTSGMHSGANVLTF

j_gene: TRBJ2-6
v_gene: TRBV2
abundance: .
d_gene: TRBD1
CDR3nt: TGTGCCAGCAGTCTTATCGGGACAGGGGGCGCTGGGGCCAACGTCCTGACTTTC
CDR3aa: CASSLIGTGGAGANVLTF

j_gene: TRBJ2-1
v_gene: TRBV27
abundance: .
d_gene: .
CDR3nt: TGTGCCAGCAGTCTAAGGGCATGGGAGGACGGACTCTACAATGAGCAGTTCTTC
CDR3aa: CASSLRAWEDGLYNEQFF

j_gene: TRBJ2-1
v_gene: TRBV12-2
abundance: .
d_gene: .
CDR3nt: TGTGCAAGTCGCTTAGGCCGGGACGGCAACAATGAGCAGTTCTTC
CDR3aa: CASRLGRDGNNEQFF

j_gene: TRBJ2-2
v_gene: TRBV7-6
abundance: once
d_gene: .
CDR3nt: TGTGCCAGCAGCTTTTTTGCGGGACTCTCGGCCGGGGAGCTGTTTTTT
CDR3aa: CASSFFAGLSAGELFF

j_gene: TRBJ2-7
v_gene: TRBV15
abundance: .
d_gene: .
CDR3nt: TGTGCCTCCAAGTACCGACACTCCTACGAGCAGTACTTC
CDR3aa: CASKYRHSYEQYF

j_gene: TRBJ2-7
v_gene: TRBV14
abundance: .
d_gene: TRBD1
CDR3nt: TGTGCCAGCAGCCTCGACAGGGGGGGCGGCGAGCAGTACTTC
CDR3aa: CASSLDRGGGEQYF

j_gene: TRBJ1-3
v_gene: TRBV13
abundance: .
d_gene: TRBD1
CDR3nt: TGTGCCAGCAGCTTATACGCAGGGGGTTTATCTGGAAACACCATATATTTT
CDR3aa: CASSLYAGGLSGNTIYF

j_gene: TRBJ2-2
v_gene: TRBV11-2
abundance: .
d_gene: TRBD2
CDR3nt: TGTGCCAGCAGCCACTGGGGCGGGAGTAATACCGGGGAGCTGTTTTTT
CDR3aa: CASSHWGGSNTGELFF

j_gene: TRBJ2-1
v_gene: TRBV5-4
abundance: .
d_gene: TRBD2
CDR3nt: TGTGCCAGCAGCTTGGTGGCGCGGGAGAGCCTGGGAAAGCAGTTCTTC
CDR3aa: CASSLVARESLGKQFF

j_gene: TRBJ2-3
v_gene: TRBV29-1
abundance: once
d_gene: .
CDR3nt: TGCAGCGGGTTAGGACAGACAGATACGCAGTATTTT
CDR3aa: CSGLGQTDTQYF

j_gene: TRBJ2-2
v_gene: TRBV15
abundance: .
d_gene: TRBD2
CDR3nt: TGTGCCACCAGCAGACAGACTAGCTTCGGCACCGGGGAGCTGTTTTTT
CDR3aa: CATSRQTSFGTGELFF

j_gene: TRBJ1-5
v_gene: TRBV7-2
abundance: .
d_gene: .
CDR3nt: TGTGCCAGCAGCTTAGTGGTTATGGGCCCAGGGCAGCCCCAGCATTTT
CDR3aa: CASSLVVMGPGQPQHF

j_gene: TRBJ1-5
v_gene: TRBV6-1
abundance: .
d_gene: TRBD1
CDR3nt: TGTGCCAGCAGTGAAGCTTTGGCAGGGGGACAGCCCCAGCATTTT
CDR3aa: CASSEALAGGQPQHF

j_gene: TRBJ2-7
v_gene: TRBV10-2
abundance: .
d_gene: TRBD2
CDR3nt: TGCGCCAGCAGTGAGGGACTAGACCTCTCGGAGCAGTACTTC
CDR3aa: CASSEGLDLSEQYF

j_gene: TRBJ1-5
v_gene: TRBV28
abundance: .
d_gene: TRBD1
CDR3nt: TGTGCCAGCAGTGCCGGGACAGCTAGCAATCAGCCCCAGCATTTT
CDR3aa: CASSAGTASNQPQHF

j_gene: TRBJ1-2
v_gene: TRBV5-1
abundance: .
d_gene: TRBD1
CDR3nt: TGCGCCAGCAGGTCCGACAGGGTTGCCTATGGCTACACCTTC
CDR3aa: CASRSDRVAYGYTF

j_gene: TRBJ2-2
v_gene: TRBV18
abundance: .
d_gene: .
CDR3nt: TGTGCCAGCTCCCGGCCCGCAGTTCAGAGGAACACCGGGGAGCTGTTTTTT
CDR3aa: CASSRPAVQRNTGELFF

j_gene: TRBJ2-7
v_gene: TRBV28
abundance: .
d_gene: .
CDR3nt: TGTGCCAGCAGTGAAAGGCTCCGAGAGCAGTACTTC
CDR3aa: CASSERLREQYF

j_gene: TRBJ2-7
v_gene: TRBV11-2
abundance: .
d_gene: .
CDR3nt: TGTGCCAGCAGCTCACTAGTTTACTACGAGCAGTACTTC
CDR3aa: CASSSLVYYEQYF

j_gene: TRBJ2-7
v_gene: TRBV28
abundance: once
d_gene: TRBD2
CDR3nt: TGTGCCAGCAGCGCGGCGGGAGGCCCCTCGGAGCAGTACTTC
CDR3aa: CASSAAGGPSEQYF

j_gene: TRBJ2-1
v_gene: TRBV21-1
abundance: .
d_gene: .
CDR3nt: TGTGCACAACGCGGTCACAATGAGCAGTTCTTC
CDR3aa: CAQRGHNEQFF

j_gene: TRBJ2-3
v_gene: TRBV9
abundance: .
d_gene: .
CDR3nt: TGTGCCAGCAGCGTAGCGGGCAAAAGCACAGATACGCAGTATTTT
CDR3aa: CASSVAGKSTDTQYF

j_gene: TRBJ2-5
v_gene: TRBV18
abundance: .
d_gene: TRBD2
CDR3nt: TGTGCCAGCTCCCCGGGACTAGGGGAGACCCAGTACTTC
CDR3aa: CASSPGLGETQYF

j_gene: TRBJ2-3
v_gene: TRBV5-1
abundance: .
d_gene: TRBD2
CDR3nt: TGCGCCAGCAGCTTGGACCCTAGCGGTCTAGCCACAGATACGCAGTATTTT
CDR3aa: CASSLDPSGLATDTQYF

j_gene: TRBJ1-2
v_gene: TRBV5-1
abundance: .
d_gene: .
CDR3nt: TGCGCCAGCAGCACCGGGGCAGGTGGCTACACCTTC
CDR3aa: CASSTGAGGYTF

j_gene: TRBJ1-1
v_gene: TRBV11-2
abundance: .
d_gene: .
CDR3nt: TGTGCCAGCAGCCAAAATGTGGTTCAAAAAACCGGTGGGAACACTGAAGCTTTCTTT
CDR3aa: CASSQNVVQKTGGNTEAFF

j_gene: TRBJ1-3
v_gene: TRBV18
abundance: .
d_gene: .
CDR3nt: TGTGCCAGCTCACCTTCGCGGGGAAACACCATATATTTT
CDR3aa: CASSPSRGNTIYF

j_gene: TRBJ2-5
v_gene: TRBV6-5
abundance: .
d_gene: .
CDR3nt: TGTGCCAGCCAAGGCTGGGAACAAGAGACCCAGTACTTC
CDR3aa: CASQGWEQETQYF

j_gene: TRBJ2-3
v_gene: TRBV27
abundance: once
d_gene: .
CDR3nt: TGTGCCAGCAGTTACAGGGCTACAGATACGCAGTATTTT
CDR3aa: CASSYRATDTQYF

j_gene: TRBJ1-2
v_gene: TRBV2
abundance: .
d_gene: .
CDR3nt: TGTGCCAGCAGTGAAAGGGTAGGGATCTATGGCTACACCTTC
CDR3aa: CASSERVGIYGYTF

j_gene: TRBJ2-5
v_gene: TRBV28
abundance: .
d_gene: .
CDR3nt: TGTGCCAGCAGTTTATTGCGAGAGACCCAGTACTTC
CDR3aa: CASSLLRETQYF

j_gene: TRBJ2-7
v_gene: TRBV5-4
abundance: .
d_gene: TRBD1
CDR3nt: TGTGCCAGCAGCTATAGGACAGGGTGGGGATACGAGCAGTACTTC
CDR3aa: CASSYRTGWGYEQYF

j_gene: TRBJ2-7
v_gene: TRBV5-5
abundance: .
d_gene: TRBD1
CDR3nt: TGTGCCAGCAGCTTGGCCGGGACAGGGGGCGAGCAGTACTTC
CDR3aa: CASSLAGTGGEQYF

j_gene: TRBJ2-1
v_gene: TRBV11-2
abundance: once
d_gene: TRBD2
CDR3nt: TGTGCCAGCAGCTTCACTAGCGGGAGTAGCCCAGACTACAATGAGCAGTTCTTC
CDR3aa: CASSFTSGSSPDYNEQFF